This passage covers 30 T cell receptor beta chains from one sample sequenced in a study of CD8 T cells in ankylosing spondylitis. MiXCR, applied by TCRdb to the 5' RACE reads, yields one record per CDR3 protein. Found here are around 250,000 distinct CDR3 sequences, roughly 18% of them singletons; the top ten hold roughly 34%. Sequencing used blood, either unsorted or a sorted T cell fraction (not recorded which). All receptors derive from a male donor with ankylosing spondylitis or in good health (not recorded which).

This clonotype was found many times. The genes are TRBV29-1 and TRBJ2-1; unclear D gene. Per germline, CDR1 SQVTM and CDR2 ANQGSEA. The CDR3 is 9 residues long. V lost 3 bases, J lost 6 bases, and 0 bases lay in between. DNA for the CDR3: TGCAGCGTTGACAATGAGCAGTTCTTC. Residues: CSVDNEQFF.

This clonotype was seen a single time. This chain connects TRBV9 to TRBJ1-1, with 7 bases fitting TRBD1. V was clipped by 0 bases and J by 1 base; unmatched bases: 9. CDR3 length equals 17 residues. Germline V lookup: CDR1 SGDLS, CDR2 YYNGEE. The CDR3 bases are TGTGCCAGCAGCGTAGACTTCAGGGGGGACCCGAACACTGAAGCTTTCTTT. Translation gives CASSVDFRGDPNTEAFF.

This clonotype has at least ten counts. This chain links TRBV7-9 with TRBJ2-7; D remains ambiguous. There are 13 residues in the CDR3. The germline gives CDR1 SEHNR, CDR2 FQNEAQ (reference sequence). The V end was cut by 3 bases, the J end by 2 bases, with 8 bases between. The CDR3 sequence: CASSFQETYEQYF. In DNA form, the CDR3 reads TGTGCCAGCAGCTTCCAGGAGACCTACGAGCAGTACTTC.

V is TRBV29-1 and J is TRBJ2-7; the D is unclear. This CDR3 is built from 12 residues. In germline, CDR1 is SQVTM, CDR2 ANQGSEA. V shed 3 bases and J shed 4 bases, with 10 bases lying between them. The CDR3 bases are TGCAGCGTTGAGACCGGTCGGTACGAGCAGTACTTC. It codes for CSVETGRYEQYF.

This CDR3 is CSAGPLGPVGANVLTF. DNA of the CDR3: TGCAGTGCTGGACCCCTCGGGCCCGTTGGGGCCAACGTCCTGACTTTC. The J gene is TRBJ2-6, the V gene TRBV20-1, with D uncertain. This CDR3 spans 16 amino acids. The germline V gene has CDR1 DFQATT and CDR2 SNEGSKA (reference sequence). Trimming pared 5 bases from V and 3 bases from J, leaving 17 bases between.

The chain recombines TRBV12-3 or TRBV12-4 with TRBJ2-7, with 11 nucleotides matching TRBD2. The CDR3 runs 17 residues. V dropped 5 bases and J dropped 5; count of bases not matched to a gene: 14. The CDR3 loop is CASSPIFSGRAVDEQYF. The CDR3 nucleotides are TGTGCCAGCAGTCCAATATTTAGCGGGAGGGCCGTAGACGAGCAGTACTTC.

This clonotype was found many times. The V call is TRBV5-4, the J call TRBJ2-7, with 10 bases aligning to TRBD1. The ends lost 4 bases at V and 5 bases at J; junction bases unmatched: 15. Germline CDR1 and CDR2: SGHNT and YYREEE (reference sequence). This CDR3 spans 17 amino acids. The CDR3, as DNA: TGTGCCAGCAGCCAGCCAAATTCCGGGACAGGGGCGGACGAGCAGTACTTC. It is translated as CASSQPNSGTGADEQYF.

The CDR3 reads CASSVAGLAGQETQYF. Here the CDR3 DNA reads TGTGCCAGCAGCGTAGCGGGACTAGCGGGACAAGAGACCCAGTACTTC. The chain recombines TRBV9 with TRBJ2-5; the match to TRBD2 covers 13 bases. After removal of 0 bases from V and 2 bases from J, the junction contained 1 base not matched to a gene. Germline lookup yields CDR1 SGDLS and CDR2 YYNGEE. This CDR3 contains 16 residues.

This clonotype was found many times. The chain joins TRBV7-8 to TRBJ2-3; D is ambiguous. The CDR3 has 14 residues. Germline V CDR1 and CDR2: SGHVS, FQNEAQ. V was shortened by 2 bases and J by 7 bases, with 13 bases between the two germline ends. The CDR3 region is CASSLSQGGHTQYF. CDR3 coding DNA: TGTGCCAGCAGCTTATCCCAAGGCGGCCATACGCAGTATTTT.

V is TRBV20-1 and J is TRBJ2-7; 10 positions match TRBD2. The CDR3 spans 16 residues. From germline, CDR1 is DFQATT and CDR2 SNEGSKA (reference sequence). V was clipped by 0 bases and J by 2 bases; unmatched bases: 7. CDR3 coding DNA: TGCAGTGCTAGAGATTCTCTAGCGGGAGCCACCTACGAGCAGTACTTC. Its protein is CSARDSLAGATYEQYF.

This clonotype was observed many times. The J gene is TRBJ2-1, the V gene TRBV14, with D unresolved. The CDR3 sequence is 17 residues long. Germline V lookup: CDR1 SGHDN, CDR2 FVKESK. Trimming removed 0 bases from V and 4 bases from J, with 16 bases in between. The CDR3: CASSQDFYGVGYNEQFF. In DNA form, the CDR3 reads TGTGCCAGCAGCCAAGATTTTTACGGAGTAGGGTACAATGAGCAGTTCTTC. Combining the CDR3 with reference TRBV14 and TRBJ2-1 gives the whole variable domain EAGVTQFPSHSVIEKGQTVTLRCDPISGHDNLYWYRRVMGKEIKFLLHFVKESKQDESGMPNNRFLAERTGGTYSTLKVQPAELEDSGVYFCASSQDFYGVGYNEQFFGPGTRLTVL.

The chain is built from TRBV3-1 and TRBJ1-2; no reliable D call. The CDR3 contains 13 residues. Deletions cut 1 base from V and 6 bases from J, with 9 bases between. CDR1 and CDR2 (germline): LGHDT, YNNKEL (reference sequence). The CDR3 spells CASSQGALHGYTF. For the CDR3, the DNA is TGTGCCAGCAGCCAAGGGGCCCTGCATGGCTACACCTTC.

The CDR3 loop is CSVTLGGLNTEAFF. As DNA, the CDR3 is TGCAGTGTTACCCTGGGGGGGCTTAACACTGAAGCTTTCTTT. The chain links TRBV20-1 to TRBJ1-1; D is possibly TRBD1 (6 bases). This CDR3 is built from 14 residues. Trimming stripped 7 bases from V and 2 bases from J, with 17 bases between. The germline V gene encodes CDR1 DFQATT and CDR2 SNEGSKA (reference sequence).

This rearrangement joins TRBV7-3 to TRBJ2-2; D unclear. This CDR3 has 13 amino acids. Per the germline V gene, CDR1 is SGHTA and CDR2 is FQGTGA. The ends were cut back, 8 bases at V and 8 bases at J, with 15 bases in the middle. CDR3 residues: CASGRLWGGELFF. CDR3 DNA: TGTGCCAGCGGCCGTCTGTGGGGAGGGGAGCTGTTTTTT.

The gene calls are TRBV27 and TRBJ2-1, with D perhaps TRBD1 or TRBD2 (6 bases each). The CDR3 is made up of 12 amino acids. CDR1 MNHEY and CDR2 SMNVEV come from the germline V gene (reference sequence). V lost 11 bases to trimming and J lost 9 bases, with 17 bases between them. CDR3 DNA: TGTGCCGCAGTTGGGGGGCAGGGTGAGCAGTTCTTC. Translating gives CAAVGGQGEQFF.

The rearrangement joins TRBV10-3 to TRBJ2-1; D perhaps matches TRBD1 (5 bases). Germline CDR1 ENHRY, CDR2 SYGVKD. The CDR3 length is 15 residues. The germline V and J ends were trimmed by 0 bases and 3 bases, with 9 bases remaining between them. CDR3 DNA: TGTGCCATCAGTGAGTCCCAGGGATACTACAATGAGCAGTTCTTC. It specifies CAISESQGYYNEQFF.

This clonotype was counted ten times or more. V is TRBV6-5 and J is TRBJ2-5; TRBD2 aligns across 8 bases. The V and J ends lost 2 bases and 1 base, in that order; junction bases with no gene match: 0. CDR1 and CDR2 from the germline V gene are MNHEY and SVGAGI. This CDR3 contains 14 residues. The CDR3 reads CASSYGLAQETQYF. The CDR3 coding sequence is TGTGCCAGCAGTTACGGACTAGCCCAAGAGACCCAGTACTTC.

There are a few counts of this clonotype. J is TRBJ1-1 and V is TRBV6-1, with TRBD1 matching over 7 bases. The germline gives CDR1 MNHNS, CDR2 SASEGT. The J segment lost 1 base and the V segment lost 6 bases, leaving 8 bases of the junction unmatched. The CDR3 runs 15 residues. CDR3 region: CASSPDRATNTEAFF. CDR3 bases: TGTGCCAGCAGCCCCGACAGGGCCACGAACACTGAAGCTTTCTTT.

This clonotype was picked up a small number of times. V and J are TRBV29-1 and TRBJ2-2, with D unresolved. Germline V gives CDR1 SQVTM, CDR2 ANQGSEA. V shed 1 base and J shed 0 bases, with 9 bases lying between them. The CDR3 totals 15 residues. The CDR3 DNA reads TGCAGCGTTGAAGTTTTGGGTACGAACACCGGGGAGCTGTTTTTT. Its translation: CSVEVLGTNTGELFF.

This clonotype was recorded a few times. This rearrangement joins TRBV7-9 to TRBJ2-1; a weak D match, TRBD2 (5 bases). V was trimmed by 2 bases and J by 0 bases, leaving 14 bases between them. Germline V gives CDR1 SEHNR, CDR2 FQNEAQ (reference sequence). This CDR3 is built from 17 residues. The CDR3 DNA follows: TGTGCCAGCAGCTTACCGGTCCCGGGGAGCTCCTACAATGAGCAGTTCTTC. Amino acids: CASSLPVPGSSYNEQFF. Using reference TRBV7-9 and TRBJ2-1 for the parts outside the CDR3, the full variable domain is DTGVSQNPRHKITKRGQNVTFRCDPISEHNRLYWYRQTLGQGPEFLTYFQNEAQLEKSRLLSDRFSAERPKGSFSTLEIQRTEQGDSAMYLCASSLPVPGSSYNEQFFGPGTRLTVL.

This clonotype was recorded a few times. The V and J genes are TRBV12-3 or TRBV12-4 and TRBJ2-1, with D perhaps matching TRBD2 (6 bases). V was shortened by 2 bases and J by 4 bases, with 15 bases between the two germline ends. The CDR3 loop spans 16 amino acids. In nucleotides, the CDR3 is TGTGCCAGCAGTTTAAGGGGTCTCGGGGGTTACAATGAGCAGTTCTTC. It yields the protein CASSLRGLGGYNEQFF.

This clonotype was counted a few times. This chain connects TRBV9 to TRBJ2-1; 9 bases line up with TRBD2. This CDR3 is 15 amino acids long. V was clipped by 2 bases and J by 5 bases; unmatched bases: 5. The germline CDR1 and CDR2 sequences are SGDLS and YYNGEE. The DNA of the CDR3 is TGTGCCAGCAGCGTTAGCGGGAGACGAAACAATGAGCAGTTCTTC. Its protein is CASSVSGRRNNEQFF.

The DNA for the CDR3 is TGTGCCAGCAGCCCCCAGGGACAACCAAAAGAGACCCAGTACTTC. Translation: CASSPQGQPKETQYF. The rearrangement joins TRBV7-3 to TRBJ2-5; D is possibly TRBD1 (6 bases). The CDR3 covers 15 residues. The V gene's germline CDR1 is SGHTA and CDR2 FQGTGA. V was shortened by 5 bases and J by 3 bases, with 16 bases between the two germline ends.

This clonotype was detected only a few times. The V call is TRBV27, the J call TRBJ2-5; D is unresolved. There are 13 residues in the CDR3. V lost 0 bases and J lost 5, with 7 bases in between. CDR1 is MNHEY, CDR2 SMNVEV, per germline (reference sequence). The DNA of the CDR3 is TGTGCCAGCAGTTTATCAGTGGGTGAGACCCAGTACTTC. Translation gives CASSLSVGETQYF.

In this sample, this clonotype turned up many times. This chain connects TRBV25-1 to TRBJ2-5; D is undetermined. Trimming took off 1 base at V and 5 bases at J, with 20 bases between the two ends. CDR1 MGHDK and CDR2 SYGVNS come from the germline V gene. The CDR3 is 17 amino acids. CDR3 protein: CASSELFPSPEVETQYF. The CDR3 nucleotides are TGTGCCAGCAGTGAATTGTTCCCCTCACCCGAAGTGGAGACCCAGTACTTC.

The V gene is TRBV20-1, the J gene TRBJ2-1, with a tentative D call TRBD2 (5 bases). Germline V gene data show CDR1 as DFQATT and CDR2 as SNEGSKA (reference sequence). The V end lost 0 bases, the J end lost 0 bases, and 12 bases lay between the germline ends. The CDR3 is made up of 16 amino acids. CDR3: CSARDSERSSYNEQFF. DNA of the CDR3: TGCAGTGCTAGAGATAGCGAGCGGAGCTCCTACAATGAGCAGTTCTTC.

J is TRBJ1-6 and V is TRBV12-3 or TRBV12-4, with D tentatively TRBD1 (6 bases). This CDR3 has 17 amino acids. The V and J ends lost 6 bases and 0 bases respectively, with 15 bases between them. CDR3 coding DNA: TGTGCCAGCAGCGAAAATGGGGGCTTCTCCTATAATTCACCCCTCCACTTT. This translates into CASSENGGFSYNSPLHF.

J is TRBJ2-5 and V is TRBV2; TRBD2 aligns across 7 bases. This CDR3 is built from 13 residues. Trimming at V came to 7 bases and at J to 3 bases, leaving 5 bases not matched to a gene. The germline V gene has CDR1 SNHLY and CDR2 FYNNEI. CDR3 protein: CASIGLEKETQYF. Written as DNA, the CDR3 is TGTGCCAGCATCGGACTAGAAAAAGAGACCCAGTACTTC.

This clonotype turned up a few times. V gene TRBV12-3 or TRBV12-4 combines with J gene TRBJ1-4; D is unclear. The V end lost 5 bases, the J end lost 2 bases, and 6 bases lay between the germline ends. This CDR3 region has 13 residues. CDR3 protein: CASSPETNEKLFF. The CDR3 bases are TGTGCCAGCAGTCCAGAGACTAATGAAAAACTGTTTTTT.

The V and J genes are TRBV29-1 and TRBJ2-7; 9 bases match TRBD2. V lost 0 bases, J lost 2 bases, and 17 bases stayed unmatched. CDR1 and CDR2 from the germline V gene are SQVTM and ANQGSEA. This CDR3 has 19 residues. Here the CDR3 reads CSVEDPPLAGPPGPYEQYF. The CDR3 bases are TGCAGCGTTGAAGATCCACCTCTAGCGGGACCCCCAGGGCCCTACGAGCAGTACTTC.